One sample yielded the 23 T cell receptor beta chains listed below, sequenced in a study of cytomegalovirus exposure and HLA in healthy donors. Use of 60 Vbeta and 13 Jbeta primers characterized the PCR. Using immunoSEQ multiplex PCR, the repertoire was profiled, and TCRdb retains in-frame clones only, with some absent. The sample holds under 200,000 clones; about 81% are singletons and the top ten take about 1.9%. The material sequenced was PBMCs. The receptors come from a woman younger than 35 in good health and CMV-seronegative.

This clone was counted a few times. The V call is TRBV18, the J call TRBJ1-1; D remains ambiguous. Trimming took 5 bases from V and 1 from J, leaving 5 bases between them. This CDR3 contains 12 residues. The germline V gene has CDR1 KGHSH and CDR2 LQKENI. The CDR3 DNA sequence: TGTGCCAGCTCAACAACGAACACTGAAGCTTTCTTT. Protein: CASSTTNTEAFF.

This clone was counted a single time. CDR3 nucleotides: TGTGCCAGCAGCACGGCACAGAAAGACAATCAGCCCCAGCATTTT. Amino acid sequence: CASSTAQKDNQPQHF. The chain combines TRBV21-1 with TRBJ1-5; the table's D call TRBD1 went unverified against the DNA. TRBV21-1 is noted as a pseudogene. There are 15 residues in the CDR3.

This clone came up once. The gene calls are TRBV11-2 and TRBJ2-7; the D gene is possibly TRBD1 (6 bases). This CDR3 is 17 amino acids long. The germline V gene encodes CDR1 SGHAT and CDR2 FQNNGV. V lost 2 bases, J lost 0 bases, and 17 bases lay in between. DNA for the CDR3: TGTGCCAGCAGCTTAAATTTCCCGGGACATAGCTCCTACGAGCAGTACTTC. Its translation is CASSLNFPGHSSYEQYF.

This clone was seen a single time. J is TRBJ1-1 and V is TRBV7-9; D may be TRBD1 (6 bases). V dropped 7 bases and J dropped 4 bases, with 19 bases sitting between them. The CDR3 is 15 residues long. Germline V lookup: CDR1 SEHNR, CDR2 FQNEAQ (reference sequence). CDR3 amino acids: CASTDPQGYGTEAFF. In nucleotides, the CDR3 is TGTGCCAGCACGGACCCACAGGGTTACGGCACTGAAGCTTTCTTT. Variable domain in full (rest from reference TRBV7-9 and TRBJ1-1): DTGVSQNPRHKITKRGQNVTFRCDPISEHNRLYWYRQTLGQGPEFLTYFQNEAQLEKSRLLSDRFSAERPKGSFSTLEIQRTEQGDSAMYLCASTDPQGYGTEAFFGQGTRLTVV.

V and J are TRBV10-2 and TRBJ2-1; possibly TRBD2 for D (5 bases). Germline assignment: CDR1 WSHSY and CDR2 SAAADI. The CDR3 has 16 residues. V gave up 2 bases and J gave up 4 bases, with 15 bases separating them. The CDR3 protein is CASSEISGAQYNEQFF. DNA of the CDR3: TGCGCCAGCAGTGAGATAAGCGGAGCCCAGTACAATGAGCAGTTCTTC.

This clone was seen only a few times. CDR3 coding DNA: TGTGCTAGTGGTTCCTCAGGGGGAGGCTGGAACACTGAAGCTTTCTTT. As protein: CASGSSGGGWNTEAFF. This chain joins TRBV12-5 and TRBJ1-1; TRBD1 agrees at 7 bases. Germline-derived CDR1 and CDR2 are LGHNT and FRNRAP. The J segment lost 1 base and the V segment lost 4 bases, leaving 9 bases of the junction unmatched. The CDR3 is 16 amino acids. Supplemented by reference TRBV12-5 and TRBJ1-1, the full variable domain reads DARVTQTPRHKVTEMGQEVTMRCQPILGHNTVFWYRQTMMQGLELLAYFRNRAPLDDSGMPKDRFSAEMPDATLATLKIQPSEPRDSAVYFCASGSSGGGWNTEAFFGQGTRLTVV.

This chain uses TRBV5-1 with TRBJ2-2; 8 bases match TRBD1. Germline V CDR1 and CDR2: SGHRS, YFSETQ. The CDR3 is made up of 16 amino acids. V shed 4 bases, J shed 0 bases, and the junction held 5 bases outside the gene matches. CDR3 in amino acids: CASSQGAVSNTGELFF. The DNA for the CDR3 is TGCGCCAGCAGCCAGGGGGCAGTTTCGAACACCGGGGAGCTGTTTTTT.

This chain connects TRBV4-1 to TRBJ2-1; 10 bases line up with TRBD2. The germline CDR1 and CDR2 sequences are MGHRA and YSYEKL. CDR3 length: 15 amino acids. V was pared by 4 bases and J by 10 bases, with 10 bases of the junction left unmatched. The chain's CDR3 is CASSRKSGRGVEQFF. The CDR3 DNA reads TGCGCCAGCAGCCGAAAGAGCGGGAGGGGCGTGGAGCAGTTCTTC.

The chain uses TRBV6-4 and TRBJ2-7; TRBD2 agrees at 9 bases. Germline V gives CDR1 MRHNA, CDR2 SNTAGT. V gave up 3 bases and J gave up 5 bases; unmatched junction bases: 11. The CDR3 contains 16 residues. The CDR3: CASSEEFAGGPHEQYF. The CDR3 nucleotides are TGTGCCAGCAGTGAAGAATTTGCGGGAGGGCCCCACGAGCAGTACTTC.

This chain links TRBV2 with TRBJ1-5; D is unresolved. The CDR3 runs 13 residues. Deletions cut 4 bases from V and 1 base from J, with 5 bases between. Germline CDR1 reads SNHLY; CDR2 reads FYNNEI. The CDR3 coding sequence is TGTGCCAGCAGTGTGGGCAGCAATCAGCCCCAGCATTTT. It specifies CASSVGSNQPQHF.

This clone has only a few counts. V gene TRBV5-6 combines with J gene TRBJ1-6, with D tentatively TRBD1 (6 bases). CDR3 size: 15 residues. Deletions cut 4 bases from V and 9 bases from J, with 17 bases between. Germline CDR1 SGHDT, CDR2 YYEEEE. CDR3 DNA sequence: TGTGCCAGCAGCGGCGAAGGGGGTTATGGTTCACCCCTCCACTTT. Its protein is CASSGEGGYGSPLHF. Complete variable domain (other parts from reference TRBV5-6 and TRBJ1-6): DAGVTQSPTHLIKTRGQQVTLRCSPKSGHDTVSWYQQALGQGPQFIFQYYEEEERQRGNFPDRFSGHQFPNYSSELNVNALLLGDSALYLCASSGEGGYGSPLHFGNGTRLTVT.

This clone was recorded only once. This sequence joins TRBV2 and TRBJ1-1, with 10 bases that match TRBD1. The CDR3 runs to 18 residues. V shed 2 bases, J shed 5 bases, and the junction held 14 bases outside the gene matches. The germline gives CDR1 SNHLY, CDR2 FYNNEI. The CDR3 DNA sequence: TGTGCCAGCAGTGAATGGCTTCTAGGACAGGGGGTAGGGACTGAAGCTTTCTTT. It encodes CASSEWLLGQGVGTEAFF.

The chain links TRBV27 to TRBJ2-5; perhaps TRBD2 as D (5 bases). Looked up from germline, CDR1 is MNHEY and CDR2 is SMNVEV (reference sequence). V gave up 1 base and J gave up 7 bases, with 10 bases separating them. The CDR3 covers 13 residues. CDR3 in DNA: TGTGCCAGCAGTTTATTCGGAGGAGGGACCCAGTACTTC. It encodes CASSLFGGGTQYF.

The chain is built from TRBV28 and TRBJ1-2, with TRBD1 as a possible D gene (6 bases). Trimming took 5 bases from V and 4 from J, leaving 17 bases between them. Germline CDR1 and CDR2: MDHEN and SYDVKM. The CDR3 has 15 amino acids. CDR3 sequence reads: CASSTLGTKTYGYTF. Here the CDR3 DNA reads TGTGCCAGCAGTACACTCGGGACAAAAACCTATGGCTACACCTTC.

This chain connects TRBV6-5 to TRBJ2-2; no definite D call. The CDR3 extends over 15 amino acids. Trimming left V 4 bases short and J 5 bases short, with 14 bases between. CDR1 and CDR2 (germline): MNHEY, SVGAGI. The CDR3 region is CASSFRSEKTGELFF. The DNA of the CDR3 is TGTGCCAGCAGTTTCCGGTCGGAGAAGACCGGGGAGCTGTTTTTT.

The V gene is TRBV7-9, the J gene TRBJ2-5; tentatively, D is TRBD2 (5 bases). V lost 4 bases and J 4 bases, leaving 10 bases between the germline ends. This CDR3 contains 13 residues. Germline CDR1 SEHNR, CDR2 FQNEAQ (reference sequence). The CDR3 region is CASSYEGPETQYF. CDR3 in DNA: TGTGCCAGCAGCTACGAGGGCCCAGAGACCCAGTACTTC.

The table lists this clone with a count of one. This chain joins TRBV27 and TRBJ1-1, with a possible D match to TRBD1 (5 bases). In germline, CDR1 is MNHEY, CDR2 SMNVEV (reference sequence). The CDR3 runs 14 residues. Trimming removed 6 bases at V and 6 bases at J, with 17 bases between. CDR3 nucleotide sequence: TGTGCCAGCAGCCTCGGGGGTGGAGGCGCTGAAGCTTTCTTT. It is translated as CASSLGGGGAEAFF.

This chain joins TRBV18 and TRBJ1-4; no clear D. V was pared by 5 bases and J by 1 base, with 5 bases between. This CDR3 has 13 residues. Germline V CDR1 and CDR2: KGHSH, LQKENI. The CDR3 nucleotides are TGTGCCAGCTCATCAGTAACTAATGAAAAACTGTTTTTT. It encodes CASSSVTNEKLFF.

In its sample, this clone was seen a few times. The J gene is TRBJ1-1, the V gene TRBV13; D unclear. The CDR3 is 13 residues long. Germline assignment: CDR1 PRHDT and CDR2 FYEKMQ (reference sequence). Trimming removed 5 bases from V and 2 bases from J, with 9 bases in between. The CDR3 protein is CASSPTHNTEAFF. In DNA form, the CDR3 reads TGTGCCAGCAGCCCGACTCACAACACTGAAGCTTTCTTT. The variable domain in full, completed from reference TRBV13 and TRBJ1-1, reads AAGVIQSPRHLIKEKRETATLKCYPIPRHDTVYWYQQGPGQDPQFLISFYEKMQSDKGSIPDRFSAQQFSDYHSELNMSSLELGDSALYFCASSPTHNTEAFFGQGTRLTVV.

The CDR3 DNA sequence: TGTGCCAGCTCACCATTTCATGAAGGGGGCCTCTCTGGAAACACCATATATTTT. Translation: CASSPFHEGGLSGNTIYF. J is TRBJ1-3 and V is TRBV18, with 7 bases lining up with TRBD1. CDR1 and CDR2 from the germline V gene are KGHSH and LQKENI. The junction had 10 bases not matched to a gene; V was cut back by 2 bases and J by 0 bases. This CDR3 is built from 18 residues.

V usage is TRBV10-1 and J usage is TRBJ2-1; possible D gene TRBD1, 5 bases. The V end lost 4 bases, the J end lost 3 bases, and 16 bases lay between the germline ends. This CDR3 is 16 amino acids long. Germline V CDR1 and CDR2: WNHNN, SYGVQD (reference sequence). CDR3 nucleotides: TGCGCCAGCAGTGCTAATTGGGGCCCTAACTACAATGAGCAGTTCTTC. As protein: CASSANWGPNYNEQFF.

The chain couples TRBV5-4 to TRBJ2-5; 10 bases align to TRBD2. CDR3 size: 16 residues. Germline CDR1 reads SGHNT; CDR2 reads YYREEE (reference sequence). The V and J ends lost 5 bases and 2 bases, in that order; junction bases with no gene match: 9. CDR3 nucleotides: TGTGCCAGCAGTACCCGGACTAGCGGAGCGCAAGAGACCCAGTACTTC. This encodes CASSTRTSGAQETQYF.

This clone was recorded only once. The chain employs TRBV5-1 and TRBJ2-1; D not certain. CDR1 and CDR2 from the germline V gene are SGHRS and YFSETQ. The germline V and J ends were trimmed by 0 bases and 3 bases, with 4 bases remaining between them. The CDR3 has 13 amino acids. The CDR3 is CASSLGLYNEQFF. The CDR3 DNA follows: TGCGCCAGCAGCTTGGGACTCTACAATGAGCAGTTCTTC.